A selection of T cell receptor beta chains follows, all from one sample in a study of CD8 T cells in ankylosing spondylitis. One entry per CDR3 protein, called by TCRdb with MiXCR from the 5' RACE reads. Here the sample spans around 490,000 distinct CDR3 sequences, 5.3% being singletons. Material for sequencing was blood, either unsorted or a sorted T cell fraction (not recorded which). The receptor set was obtained from a male donor with ankylosing spondylitis. The CDR3 runs from the conserved cysteine through the conserved F or W. D genes are given only for firm matches. A row's size may be missing; if present it is once, few, many or a size class.

TRBD2 few TRBJ2-1 TRBV7-9 CASSSLHSGRDYNEQFF TGTGCCAGCAGCTCGTTACATAGCGGGAGAGATTATAATGAGCAGTTCTTC
TRBD2 many TRBJ2-1 TRBV29-1 CSVELAEMADEQFF TGCAGCGTGGAACTAGCGGAGATGGCCGATGAGCAGTTCTTC
TRBD2 many TRBJ2-5 TRBV7-2 CASSFLAGGRETQYF TGTGCCAGCAGCTTCTTAGCGGGGGGGCGAGAGACCCAGTACTTC
TRBD1 many TRBJ2-3 TRBV12-3/TRBV12-4 CASSPGQPGTDTQYF TGTGCCAGCAGCCCGGGACAGCCAGGCACAGATACGCAGTATTTT
TRBD1 many TRBJ2-7 TRBV7-2 CASSKRTGTNEQYF TGTGCCAGCAGCAAAAGGACAGGCACTAACGAGCAGTACTTC
TRBD1 many TRBJ1-2 TRBV18 CASRTGDGYGYTF TGTGCCAGCAGGACAGGGGACGGATATGGCTACACCTTC
TRBD1 many TRBJ2-7 TRBV2 CASRAGQGAVYEQYF TGTGCCAGCAGGGCCGGACAGGGGGCCGTCTACGAGCAGTACTTC
- many TRBJ2-7 TRBV3-1 CASSQRRDYEQYF TGTGCCAGCAGCCAACGCAGGGATTACGAGCAGTACTTC
- many TRBJ2-7 TRBV28 CASRRTSEQYF TGTGCCAGCAGACGAACGAGCGAGCAGTACTTC
- many TRBJ1-5 TRBV4-2 CASSQGSRKAPNQPQHF TGTGCCAGCAGCCAAGGGAGTCGGAAGGCCCCGAATCAGCCCCAGCATTTT
- many TRBJ2-5 TRBV7-9 CASSQGRAQETQYF TGTGCCAGCAGCCAGGGGAGGGCCCAAGAGACCCAGTACTTC
- - TRBJ2-3 TRBV24-1 CATNPGQLSTDTQYF TGTGCCACCAACCCCGGACAGCTTAGCACAGATACGCAGTATTTT
- many TRBJ2-7 TRBV20-1 CSAREQGGYEQYF TGCAGTGCTAGAGAACAGGGGGGGTACGAGCAGTACTTC
TRBD2 many TRBJ2-1 TRBV20-1 CSARAPGEGRNEQFF TGCAGTGCTAGAGCCCCGGGGGAGGGCCGCAATGAGCAGTTCTTC
- many TRBJ1-5 TRBV20-1 CSARGGTEQPQHF TGCAGTGCTAGGGGAGGGACGGAACAGCCCCAGCATTTT
- - TRBJ2-3 TRBV24-1 CATSDPGRDTQYF TGTGCCACCAGTGATCCAGGAAGAGATACGCAGTATTTT
- many TRBJ1-1 TRBV5-1 CASSPGGAAGTEAFF TGCGCCAGCAGCCCTGGGGGGGCTGCAGGCACTGAAGCTTTCTTT
- many TRBJ1-1 TRBV20-1 CSGTGNTEAFF TGCAGTGGTACGGGGAACACTGAAGCTTTCTTT
TRBD2 many TRBJ2-3 TRBV4-3 CASSQSATSRNTDTQYF TGCGCCAGCAGCCAATCAGCGACTAGCCGGAACACAGATACGCAGTATTTT
- - TRBJ2-7 TRBV11-2 CASRVPGTLTYEQYF TGTGCCAGCAGAGTCCCCGGGACACTAACCTACGAGCAGTACTTC
- many TRBJ1-2 TRBV4-1 CASSRLGSGGYTF TGCGCCAGCAGCCGCTTGGGAAGTGGAGGCTACACCTTC
- many TRBJ1-5 TRBV6-2/TRBV6-3 CASSYPGTWQPQHF TGTGCCAGCAGTTACCCTGGGACGTGGCAGCCCCAGCATTTT
TRBD1 - TRBJ1-1 TRBV3-1 CASSYDRGPTEAFF TGTGCCAGCAGTTACGACAGGGGACCGACTGAAGCTTTCTTT
- - TRBJ2-4 TRBV20-1 CSAGRTSGVAKNIQYF TGCAGTGCTGGCAGAACCTCCGGGGTAGCCAAAAACATTCAGTACTTC
TRBD2 many TRBJ2-3 TRBV11-1 CASSFPVTSGRPSTDTQYF TGTGCCAGCAGCTTTCCCGTAACTAGCGGGAGGCCTAGCACAGATACGCAGTATTTT
- many TRBJ2-5 TRBV7-9 CASSLWNSRGETQYF TGTGCCAGCAGCTTATGGAATTCCAGAGGGGAGACCCAGTACTTC
TRBD2 - TRBJ2-2 TRBV9 CASSEVAGGVNGELFF TGTGCCAGCAGCGAAGTAGCGGGAGGGGTCAACGGGGAGCTGTTTTTT
- many TRBJ2-1 TRBV20-1 CSGMTGYGGEQFF TGCAGTGGGATGACAGGCTATGGGGGTGAGCAGTTCTTC
- few TRBJ2-1 TRBV11-2 CASIVYISGYNEQFF TGTGCCAGCATCGTGTATATAAGCGGTTACAATGAGCAGTTCTTC
TRBD2 many TRBJ2-1 TRBV5-1 CASSPRGLAGDNEQFF TGCGCCAGCAGCCCACGAGGACTAGCGGGAGACAATGAGCAGTTCTTC
- many TRBJ2-5 TRBV20-1 CSATGIQETQYF TGCAGTGCGACGGGAATCCAAGAGACCCAGTACTTC
- many TRBJ2-2 TRBV20-1 CSASARVNTGELFF TGCAGTGCTAGCGCTCGCGTAAACACCGGGGAGCTGTTTTTT
- many TRBJ2-1 TRBV6-2/TRBV6-3 CASSRGGEQFF TGTGCCAGCAGCCGAGGGGGTGAGCAGTTCTTC
TRBD1 - TRBJ2-7 TRBV4-3 CASSQSGGYDYEQYF TGCGCCAGCAGCCAATCAGGGGGCTATGACTACGAGCAGTACTTC
- many TRBJ1-5 TRBV6-1 CAARPAFNQPQHF TGTGCCGCCCGCCCCGCTTTTAATCAGCCCCAGCATTTT